These T cell receptor beta chains were read from a single sample in a study of radiotherapy plus CTLA-4 blockade in lung cancer. Sequencing used immunoSEQ multiplex PCR; TCRdb keeps in-frame clones, though not all of them. The sample lists 130,000 or so clones, around 89% occurring once. The specimen comprised peripheral blood, sampled from a patient treated with radiotherapy plus ipilimumab. Receptor source: a human donor with non-small cell lung cancer that progressed on radiotherapy plus ipilimumab. CDR3s include the opening cysteine and the closing phenylalanine or tryptophan. A D gene is named only where the DNA matches it firmly. Expanded clones are given a class, and other clones once, few, many or no size at all.

D,J,size,V,CDR3,DNA
.,TRBJ2-6,.,TRBV5-1,CASSSLGGQSGANVLTF,TGCGCCAGCAGCTCTTTGGGTGGACAGTCTGGGGCCAACGTCCTGACTTTC
.,TRBJ2-5,once,TRBV6-5,CASSYSGHYQETQYF,TGTGCCAGCAGTTACTCGGGACATTATCAAGAGACCCAGTACTTC
.,TRBJ1-2,.,TRBV7-9,CASSPEISYGYTF,TGTGCCAGCAGCCCGGAAATTTCCTATGGCTACACCTTC
.,TRBJ2-7,once,TRBV15,CATSRRFLEYEQYF,TGTGCCACCAGCAGGAGGTTCCTAGAATACGAGCAGTACTTC
.,TRBJ1-2,.,TRBV6-5,CASRKEGANYGYTF,TGTGCCAGCAGAAAGGAAGGGGCTAACTATGGCTACACCTTC
TRBD1,TRBJ1-4,.,TRBV11-3,CASSLSTGGNEKLFF,TGTGCCAGCAGCTTATCGACAGGGGGGAATGAAAAACTGTTTTTT
.,TRBJ1-1,.,TRBV9,CASSVAHTFRLTF,TGTGCCAGCAGCGTAGCCCATACGTTCAGGTTAACTTTT
TRBD2,TRBJ2-2,.,TRBV30,CAWSASGGAGELFF,TGTGCCTGGAGTGCCAGCGGGGGGGCCGGGGAGCTGTTTTTT
.,TRBJ2-4,.,TRBV6-1,CASSEGGLRGRLAKNIQYF,TGTGCCAGCAGTGAAGGGGGACTTCGGGGAAGACTAGCCAAAAACATTCAGTACTTC
TRBD1,TRBJ1-1,.,TRBV18,CASSPIHRGNTEAFF,TGTGCCAGCTCACCGATCCACAGGGGTAACACTGAAGCTTTCTTT
.,TRBJ1-1,.,TRBV19,CASSIKGGNTEAFF,TGTGCCAGTAGTATCAAGGGTGGGAACACTGAAGCTTTCTTT
.,TRBJ1-4,.,TRBV30,CACSWGASEKLFF,TGTGCCTGTTCGTGGGGGGCCTCTGAAAAACTGTTTTTT
TRBD2,TRBJ2-1,.,TRBV5-1,CASSSGVLAGVLKDEQFF,TGCGCCAGCAGCTCCGGGGTGCTAGCGGGAGTCTTAAAAGATGAGCAGTTCTTC
.,TRBJ1-1,.,TRBV18,CASSPSGDTEAFF,TGTGCCAGCTCACCTTCGGGGGACACTGAAGCTTTCTTT
.,TRBJ2-5,once,TRBV29-1,CSVGVNQETQYF,TGCAGCGTTGGTGTAAACCAAGAGACCCAGTACTTC
TRBD1,TRBJ2-3,.,TRBV4-2,CASSQDYRGDVDTQYF,TGTGCCAGCAGCCAAGATTACAGGGGGGACGTAGATACGCAGTATTTT
.,TRBJ1-2,.,TRBV18,CASSPLGDYGYTF,TGTGCCAGCTCACCATTAGGAGACTATGGCTACACCTTC
.,TRBJ1-2,.,TRBV18,CASSPGPSEWNGYTF,TGTGCCAGCTCACCAGGTCCCTCGGAATGGAATGGCTACACCTTC
TRBD1,TRBJ2-7,.,TRBV4-1,CASSHWTGISYEQYF,TGCGCCAGCAGCCATTGGACAGGGATCTCTTACGAGCAGTACTTC
.,TRBJ1-1,.,TRBV2,CASSYSRGSTEAFF,TGTGCCAGCAGTTACTCCCGGGGCAGCACTGAAGCTTTCTTT
TRBD2,TRBJ2-7,.,TRBV11-3,CASRSGSSGFSYEQYF,TGTGCCAGCAGATCTGGAAGTAGCGGGTTCTCCTACGAGCAGTACTTC
.,TRBJ2-1,.,TRBV7-7,CASKINNEQFF,TGTGCTAGCAAAATAAACAATGAGCAGTTCTTC
.,TRBJ2-2,.,TRBV6-1,CASSEATGTNTGELFF,TGTGCCAGCAGTGAAGCAACAGGCACGAACACCGGGGAGCTGTTTTTT
TRBD1,TRBJ1-1,once,TRBV29-1,CSVSSRGLDTEAFF,TGCAGCGTGAGTTCCAGGGGGCTGGACACTGAAGCTTTCTTT
.,TRBJ2-4,.,TRBV9,CASSARGNIQYF,TGTGCCAGCAGCGCAAGAGGAAACATTCAGTACTTC
.,TRBJ2-7,.,TRBV10-3,CAISESSSYEQYF,TGTGCCATCAGTGAATCTTCCTCCTACGAGCAGTACTTC
.,TRBJ1-4,.,TRBV7-9,CASSLALDGGEKLFF,TGTGCCAGCAGCTTAGCGCTGGATGGGGGGGAAAAACTGTTTTTT
.,TRBJ1-4,.,TRBV5-3,CARSSRPNLGQSFNEKLFF,TGTGCCAGAAGCTCCAGACCAAACTTAGGACAGAGCTTTAATGAAAAACTGTTTTTT
.,TRBJ2-1,.,TRBV28,CASSSQPAAYNEQFF,TGTGCCAGCAGTTCGCAACCAGCGGCATACAATGAGCAGTTCTTC
TRBD2,TRBJ2-7,.,TRBV29-1,CSVEARTSGGPYEQYF,TGCAGCGTTGAAGCCCGGACTAGCGGGGGACCATACGAGCAGTACTTC
.,TRBJ1-2,.,TRBV6-5,CASRTRDGGNYGYTF,TGTGCCAGCAGAACCCGGGACGGAGGGAACTATGGCTACACCTTC
TRBD1,TRBJ2-7,.,TRBV10-3,CAIGRQGGTEQYF,TGTGCCATCGGACGACAGGGGGGTACCGAGCAGTACTTC
.,TRBJ2-7,.,TRBV2,CASAGLAREQYF,TGTGCCAGTGCGGGACTGGCACGCGAGCAGTACTTC
TRBD2,TRBJ2-5,.,TRBV5-1,CASSLGLAGGRGEETQYF,TGCGCCAGCAGCTTGGGGCTAGCGGGAGGGCGAGGAGAAGAGACCCAGTACTTC
.,TRBJ1-1,once,TRBV5-1,CASSLGGFFTEAFF,TGCGCCAGCAGCTTAGGCGGGTTCTTTACTGAAGCTTTCTTT
TRBD2,TRBJ2-4,.,TRBV11-2,CASRHLAGAKNIQYF,TGTGCCAGCAGACATCTAGCGGGAGCCAAAAACATTCAGTACTTC
.,TRBJ1-2,few,TRBV18,CASSPGVGTGYTF,TGTGCCAGCTCACCAGGGGTTGGGACTGGCTACACCTTC
.,TRBJ2-3,.,TRBV25-1,CASSLGHSRDTQYF,TGTGCCAGCAGTCTCGGCCATTCAAGAGATACGCAGTATTTT
.,TRBJ1-1,.,TRBV19,CASSVSGGLGEAFF,TGTGCCAGTAGTGTTTCCGGGGGCCTTGGTGAAGCTTTCTTT
.,TRBJ1-1,.,TRBV18,CASSPIGGSTEAFF,TGTGCCAGCTCACCGATTGGGGGTAGCACTGAAGCTTTCTTT
.,TRBJ1-5,.,TRBV30,CAWSVPGRSNQPQHF,TGTGCCTGGAGTGTACCAGGGCGAAGCAATCAGCCCCAGCATTTT
TRBD2,TRBJ2-1,.,TRBV27,CASSSVAGAGNEQFF,TGTGCCAGCAGTTCCGTAGCGGGAGCGGGGAATGAGCAGTTCTTC
.,TRBJ2-5,.,TRBV2,CASSAATGRGTQYF,TGTGCCAGCAGTGCCGCGACAGGGAGGGGGACCCAGTACTTC
TRBD1,TRBJ2-3,.,TRBV27,CASSLRQGAGTDTQYF,TGTGCCAGCAGTTTACGACAGGGGGCTGGCACAGATACGCAGTATTTT
.,TRBJ1-4,.,TRBV2,CASTDGGATNEKLFF,TGTGCCAGCACTGATGGGGGGGCAACTAATGAAAAACTGTTTTTT
TRBD1,TRBJ1-3,.,TRBV18,CASSTGERSGNTIYF,TGTGCCAGCAGCACAGGGGAACGGTCTGGAAACACCATATATTTT
TRBD1,TRBJ2-2,.,TRBV27,CASRPQGATGELFF,TGTGCCAGCAGGCCCCAGGGGGCCACCGGGGAGCTGTTTTTT
.,TRBJ1-2,.,TRBV29-1,CSVRSDRANYGYTF,TGCAGCGTTAGGTCGGACAGAGCTAACTATGGCTACACCTTC
TRBD2,TRBJ2-7,.,TRBV4-1,CASSLEGGPYEQYF,TGCGCCAGCAGCCTGGAGGGAGGGCCCTACGAGCAGTACTTC
TRBD2,TRBJ2-1,.,TRBV7-8,CASSLALAGVGEQFF,TGTGCCAGCAGCTTAGCACTAGCGGGAGTTGGAGAGCAGTTCTTC
.,TRBJ2-1,.,TRBV7-9,CASSTGTRGFF,TGTGCCAGCAGTACCGGGACCCGCGGATTCTTC
.,TRBJ2-7,.,TRBV6-1,CASRRDRYPSYEQYF,TGTGCCAGCAGGCGGGACCGATACCCTTCCTACGAGCAGTACTTC
.,TRBJ2-7,.,TRBV7-2,CASSSPGVLYEQYF,TGTGCCAGCAGCTCACCAGGGGTTCTCTACGAGCAGTACTTC